The clone carrying this T cell receptor (beta chain) is a singleton in its sample. As yet, its antigen is unknown. These data belong to a study of cytomegalovirus exposure and HLA in healthy donors. Primers for the PCR totalled 60 Vbeta and 13 Jbeta. Profiling relied on immunoSEQ multiplex PCR, and the TCRdb table lists in-frame clones only, not all of them. This sample yields some 170,000 clones, of which around 83% are seen a single time; about 4% belongs to the top ten. J was trimmed by 5 bases and V by 0 bases; bases with no gene match: 3. CDR3 size: 15 residues. The germline gives CDR1 SGDLS, CDR2 YYNGEE. Study-level results: Among immune exposure information, only CMV serostatus was available.

The sequencing sample was made of PBMCs. The TCR sequence derives from a man aged 50 to 60 in good health and CMV-seropositive. V usage is TRBV9 and J usage is TRBJ2-1; 9 positions agree with TRBD1. The CDR3 DNA is TGTGCCAGCAGCGTAGGGACAGGGGCCGACAATGAGCAGTTCTTC. Translated: CASSVGTGADNEQFF.